One sample yielded the 24 T cell receptor beta chains listed below, sequenced in a study of naive and memory T cell subsets. Four PCR rounds used nested alpha and beta constant region primers plus the SP2 primer. TCRdb re-called the UMI-ligation and nested PCR reads through MiXCR, storing one row per CDR3 protein. The sample has around 20,000 distinct CDR3 sequences, 6% seen once; the top ten hold under 7.5%. Treatment in this sample: skin biopsy from PPD injection site in Mantoux-positive individual. An oligonucleotide containing a UMI was ligated to the 3' end of TCR cDNA. The sequencing used skin, collected from a tuberculin skin test site. The receptors come from an adult in good health.

This clonotype showed up just a few times. The V and J genes are TRBV9 and TRBJ2-7, with 7 bases identical to TRBD1. Germline CDR1 is SGDLS and CDR2 is YYNGEE. V lost 3 bases and J lost 2; bases outside the gene matches: 26. There are 21 residues in the CDR3. The CDR3 nucleotides read TGTGCCAGCAGCGGGGGCAACTTGGACAGGCCCGGGACCCCTTTCCCCTACGAGCAGTACTTC. Translation: CASSGGNLDRPGTPFPYEQYF.

This clonotype was recorded many times. The rearrangement links TRBV2 to TRBJ1-5; no firm D call. Looked up from germline, CDR1 is SNHLY and CDR2 is FYNNEI. Trimming removed 1 base at V and 4 bases at J, with 11 bases between. The CDR3 covers 15 residues. The DNA of the CDR3 is TGTGCCAGCAGTGAAGGGTTGTCAGGTAATCAGCCCCAGCATTTT. Protein product: CASSEGLSGNQPQHF.

This clonotype was detected only a few times. V is TRBV30 and J is TRBJ1-1, with D perhaps TRBD1 (6 bases). Trimming removed 4 bases at V and 5 bases at J, with 20 bases between. The V gene's germline CDR1 is GTSNPN and CDR2 SVGIG (reference sequence). This CDR3 contains 15 residues. The CDR3 loop is CAWNTAGGASTEAFF. The CDR3 nucleotides are TGTGCCTGGAACACGGCGGGGGGCGCCTCAACTGAAGCTTTCTTT. Full variable domain (outside the CDR3, taken from reference TRBV30 and TRBJ1-1): SQTIHQWPATLVQPVGSPLSLECTVEGTSNPNLYWYRQAAGRGLQLLFYSVGIGQISSEVPQNLSASRPQDRQFILSSKKLLLSDSGFYLCAWNTAGGASTEAFFGQGTRLTVV.

This clonotype was observed a few times. The chain has TRBV29-1 and TRBJ1-1, with D hard to call. CDR1 and CDR2 (germline): SQVTM, ANQGSEA. The V and J ends lost 0 bases and 1 base respectively, with 12 bases between them. The CDR3 has 15 residues. CDR3: CSVEDLLRGNTEAFF. The CDR3 region has the DNA TGCAGCGTTGAAGATCTATTACGGGGGAACACTGAAGCTTTCTTT.

A few counts support this clonotype. The V and J genes are TRBV4-2 and TRBJ1-5, with D possibly matching TRBD1 (5 bases). The germline V and J ends were trimmed by 0 bases and 3 bases, with 12 bases remaining between them. This CDR3 is 16 amino acids long. Germline CDR1 is LGHNA and CDR2 is YNFKEQ. The DNA for the CDR3 is TGTGCCAGCAGCCAAGAGTTGAGACAGACCAATCAGCCCCAGCATTTT. Protein sequence: CASSQELRQTNQPQHF.

There are many counts of this clonotype. Here the CDR3 DNA reads TGTGCCAGTAGTATAGATCTAGCCACGGACTCGGCCAACGTCCTGACTTTC. Translation gives CASSIDLATDSANVLTF. The V and J genes are TRBV19 and TRBJ2-6; TRBD2 is a possible D gene (5 bases). This CDR3 is built from 17 residues. The V and J ends lost 0 bases and 6 bases respectively, with 15 bases between them. Germline CDR1 and CDR2: LNHDA and SQIVND (reference sequence). Full variable domain (outside the CDR3, taken from reference TRBV19 and TRBJ2-6): DGGITQSPKYLFRKEGQNVTLSCEQNLNHDAMYWYRQDPGQGLRLIYYSQIVNDFQKGDIAEGYSVSREKKESFPLTVTSAQKNPTAFYLCASSIDLATDSANVLTFGAGSRLTVL.

This clonotype has at least ten counts. The chain recombines TRBV7-6 with TRBJ2-2, with 11 bases matching TRBD2. Germline V gene lookup returns CDR1 SGHVS and CDR2 FNYEAQ. The CDR3 has 16 residues. Germline trimming cut 5 bases from V and 4 bases from J; bases unmatched to any gene: 6. The CDR3 DNA is TGTGCCAGCAGCGAGACTAGCGGGATGGTCACCGGGGAGCTGTTTTTT. It yields the protein CASSETSGMVTGELFF.

This clonotype was counted ten times or more. The V gene is TRBV5-1, the J gene TRBJ2-5; a weak D match, TRBD1 (7 bases). Germline V gives CDR1 SGHRS, CDR2 YFSETQ. The ends were cut back, 9 bases at V and 7 bases at J, with 19 bases in the middle. CDR3 size: 13 residues. The chain's CDR3 is CATPRQGGGTQYF. The CDR3 DNA is TGCGCCACCCCGCGACAGGGAGGAGGGACCCAGTACTTC.

This clonotype is labeled as medium-sized. The chain has TRBV12-3 or TRBV12-4 and TRBJ2-2; D unclear. Between the trimmed V and J ends, which lost 10 bases and 1 base, there was a span of 16 bases. The CDR3 consists of 15 residues. The CDR3 region is CATDLPGENTGELFF. The CDR3 DNA reads as TGTGCCACCGACCTACCTGGAGAGAACACCGGGGAGCTGTTTTTT.

This clonotype came up many times. This chain connects TRBV7-2 to TRBJ1-3; no clear D. The V end was cut by 5 bases, the J end by 0 bases, with 8 bases between. CDR3 length: 14 residues. In germline, CDR1 is SGHTA, CDR2 FQGNSA. CDR3 sequence: CASSLGYSGNTIYF. The CDR3 nucleotides are TGTGCCAGCAGCCTAGGGTACTCTGGAAACACCATATATTTT.

This clonotype occurred many times. This chain joins TRBV2 and TRBJ1-6, with a possible D match to TRBD1 (5 bases). From germline, CDR1 is SNHLY and CDR2 FYNNEI. The ends were cut back, 2 bases at V and 8 bases at J, with 13 bases in the middle. The CDR3 covers 15 residues. This CDR3 is CASSERGRGYSPLHF. In nucleotides, the CDR3 is TGTGCCAGCAGTGAACGGGGCCGGGGATATTCACCCCTCCACTTT. Looking up the rest from reference TRBV2 and TRBJ1-6 gives the full variable domain: EPEVTQTPSHQVTQMGQEVILRCVPISNHLYFYWYRQILGQKVEFLVSFYNNEISEKSEIFDDQFSVERPDGSNFTLKIRSTKLEDSAMYFCASSERGRGYSPLHFGNGTRLTVT.

CDR3 residues: CASSPFRRERNNEQFF. The CDR3 coding sequence is TGTGCCAGCAGCCCCTTTAGGCGGGAGAGGAACAATGAGCAGTTCTTC. This rearrangement joins TRBV7-2 to TRBJ2-1; 7 nucleotides agree with TRBD2. Per the germline V gene, CDR1 is SGHTA and CDR2 is FQGNSA. The CDR3 runs to 16 residues. Trimming cost V 5 bases and J 5 bases; bases outside gene matches: 12.

This clonotype has a count of ten or more. This chain links TRBV6-4 with TRBJ1-2, with D possibly being TRBD1 (6 bases). This CDR3 contains 13 residues. CDR1 MRHNA and CDR2 SNTAGT come from the germline V gene. V lost 6 bases, J lost 2 bases, and 10 bases lay in between. For the CDR3, the DNA is TGTGCCAGCAGCCCCGGGGGCAACTATGGCTACACCTTC. Its translation is CASSPGGNYGYTF.

The table lists this clonotype with many counts. This chain links TRBV6-2 or TRBV6-3 with TRBJ1-5; D may be TRBD1 (5 bases). Deletions cut 6 bases from V and 3 bases from J, with 18 bases between. The CDR3 sequence is 16 residues long. Germline loops: CDR1 MNHEY, CDR2 SVGEGT. The CDR3 sequence is CASRERGRANNQPQHF. CDR3 coding DNA: TGTGCCAGCAGGGAGCGAGGCAGGGCAAACAATCAGCCCCAGCATTTT.

This clonotype came up a few times. The chain employs TRBV7-3 and TRBJ1-1; the D gene is possibly TRBD1 (5 bases). V was clipped by 4 bases and J by 1 base, with 25 bases between them. Germline V CDR1 and CDR2: SGHTA, FQGTGA. The CDR3 length is 19 residues. In nucleotides, the CDR3 is TGTGCCAGCAGCTCCGATCATCGGGACCTCACAGGACCGAACACTGAAGCTTTCTTT. Translating gives CASSSDHRDLTGPNTEAFF.

This clonotype was counted ten times or more. The rearrangement uses TRBV19 and TRBJ2-7; no reliable D call. CDR1 and CDR2 (germline): LNHDA, SQIVND (reference sequence). This CDR3 contains 13 residues. Trimming stripped 5 bases from V and 1 base from J, with 9 bases between. The CDR3: CASSHDGSYEQYF. In DNA form, the CDR3 reads TGTGCCAGTAGTCATGACGGATCCTACGAGCAGTACTTC. The complete variable domain, with remaining parts taken from reference TRBV19 and TRBJ2-7, reads DGGITQSPKYLFRKEGQNVTLSCEQNLNHDAMYWYRQDPGQGLRLIYYSQIVNDFQKGDIAEGYSVSREKKESFPLTVTSAQKNPTAFYLCASSHDGSYEQYFGPGTRLTVT.

This clonotype was seen at least ten times. The V gene is TRBV7-2, the J gene TRBJ2-1, with 10 bases lining up with TRBD2. Trimming at V came to 1 base and at J to 9 bases, leaving 9 bases not matched to a gene. The CDR3 consists of 16 residues. The germline V gene has CDR1 SGHTA and CDR2 FQGNSA. The CDR3 region is CASSLGASGSRGEQFF. The DNA for the CDR3 is TGTGCCAGCAGCTTAGGGGCTAGCGGGAGCAGGGGTGAGCAGTTCTTC.

This clonotype was seen repeatedly, ten times or more. The J gene is TRBJ2-3, the V gene TRBV18; 11 bases are a match to TRBD2. Germline V gene lookup returns CDR1 KGHSH and CDR2 LQKENI. V lost 3 bases and J lost 4; bases outside the gene matches: 12. The CDR3 length is 18 residues. The CDR3 here is CASSPTPEGLAESDTQYF. CDR3 bases: TGTGCCAGCTCACCTACCCCCGAGGGACTAGCGGAGTCAGATACGCAGTATTTT.

This clonotype was picked up a small number of times. A single base separates this from a much larger clone, so it may be a read error. The genes are TRBV12-3 or TRBV12-4 and TRBJ1-5; unclear D gene. This CDR3 spans 14 amino acids. Here the CDR3 DNA reads TGTGCCAGCAGTTTAGGGGGTGCCTATCAGCCCCAGAATTTT. Residues: CASSLGGAYQPQNF.

This clonotype has only a few counts. The gene calls are TRBV28 and TRBJ2-2; D possibly uses TRBD1 or TRBD2 (6 bases each). CDR1 is MDHEN and CDR2 is SYDVKM in the germline V gene. The CDR3 totals 16 residues. V lost 5 bases and J 1 base, leaving 14 bases between the germline ends. The CDR3 nucleotides are TGTGCCAGCAGTCCCCCGGGGGCTGGGAACACCGGGGAGCTGTTTTTT. It is translated as CASSPPGAGNTGELFF. The entire variable domain, with the rest obtained from reference TRBV28 and TRBJ2-2, is as follows: DVKVTQSSRYLVKRTGEKVFLECVQDMDHENMFWYRQDPGLGLRLIYFSYDVKMKEKGDIPEGYSVSREKKERFSLILESASTNQTSMYLCASSPPGAGNTGELFFGEGSRLTVL.

V usage is TRBV7-2 and J usage is TRBJ2-3; 7 bases agree with TRBD1. V was pared by 1 base and J by 0 bases, with 7 bases of the junction left unmatched. This CDR3 has 17 residues. Germline-derived CDR1 and CDR2 are SGHTA and FQGNSA. For the CDR3, the DNA is TGTGCCAGCAGCTTAGGCGCAGGGGGTTCGAGCACAGATACGCAGTATTTT. This gives the protein CASSLGAGGSSTDTQYF. The whole variable domain, remainder taken from reference TRBV7-2 and TRBJ2-3, is GAGVSQSPSNKVTEKGKDVELRCDPISGHTALYWYRQSLGQGLEFLIYFQGNSAPDKSGLPSDRFSAERTGGSVSTLTIQRTQQEDSAVYLCASSLGAGGSSTDTQYFGPGTRLTVL.

This clonotype was found many times. The gene calls are TRBV5-1 and TRBJ2-3; a weak D match, TRBD2 (6 bases). The CDR3 spans 16 residues. CDR1 is SGHRS, CDR2 YFSETQ, per germline. V lost 4 bases, J lost 2 bases, and 17 bases lay in between. CDR3 protein: CASSPRASETTDTQYF. Written as DNA, the CDR3 is TGCGCCAGCAGCCCCCGGGCTAGCGAGACCACAGATACGCAGTATTTT.

This clonotype was recorded many times. The rearrangement joins TRBV20-1 to TRBJ1-1; no clear D gene. V was shortened by 3 bases and J by 1 base, with 6 bases between the two germline ends. The length of the CDR3 is 12 residues. In germline, CDR1 is DFQATT, CDR2 SNEGSKA (reference sequence). The CDR3, as DNA: TGCAGTGCTAGCTTCCGGAACACTGAAGCTTTCTTT. It specifies CSASFRNTEAFF.

This clonotype was counted at least ten times. CDR3 DNA sequence: TGTGCCAGCAGCTCGCCTAGCGGGACGGTGTCCTACAATGAGCAGTTCTTC. Translated, it gives CASSSPSGTVSYNEQFF. The rearrangement uses TRBV7-9 and TRBJ2-1, with 9 nucleotides matching TRBD2. The germline V gene has CDR1 SEHNR and CDR2 FQNEAQ (reference sequence). Germline trimming cut 4 bases from V and 1 base from J; bases unmatched to any gene: 8. The CDR3 runs 17 residues.